This T cell receptor beta chain is from a study of beta chain features in type 1 diabetes. Study-wide results and caveats: A moderate, significant TCRB CDR3 shortening appeared in type 1 diabetes across four CD4+ subsets.

The CDR3 length is 16 residues. Trimming cost V 0 bases and J 3 bases, with 12 bases left between them. CDR1 is SGHAT, CDR2 FQNNGV, per germline. This clone has only a few counts. Its antigen is as yet unknown. Reverse transcribing all isolated RNA meant expressed TCRB transcripts were sequenced. Assay used: immunoSEQ multiplex PCR; TCRdb lists only in-frame clones, some missing. The table includes some 25,000 clones, 56% detected once. This receptor was identified in a woman aged 18-35 years with type 1 diabetes. Specimen: Tregs from blood. The chain links TRBV11-2 to TRBJ2-1; unclear D gene. The CDR3 sequence is CASSLEISPGYNEQFF. The CDR3 DNA follows: TGTGCCAGCAGCTTAGAAATATCTCCGGGCTACAATGAGCAGTTCTTC.